Reported below is one T cell receptor beta chain. The data derive from a study of blood T cell repertoires in COVID-19. Across the whole study: Italy, Spain and the United States were the sources of the convalescent and acute COVID-19 samples. PBMCs, B-cell-depleted T cells, or T cells provided the cDNA or gDNA that made up the material.

The protocol was immunoSEQ multiplex PCR, while the TCRdb copy is restricted to in-frame clones and leaves out a portion. The sample shows 300,000 to 450,000 clones, roughly 86% of them seen only once. Trimming removed 6 bases from V and 5 bases from J; junction bases left unmatched: 4. Germline CDR1 MNHEY, CDR2 SVGAGI. CDR3 length: 13 residues. The sequence came from a woman in her 30s who had been exposed to COVID-19. Sequences were obtained from PBMCs or T cells enriched from blood (not recorded which). This chain joins TRBV6-5 and TRBJ1-5, with TRBD1 matching over 7 bases. The CDR3 nucleotides read TGTGCCAGCAGGACCAGGGGGTATCAGCCCCAGCATTTT. Protein: CASRTRGYQPQHF.